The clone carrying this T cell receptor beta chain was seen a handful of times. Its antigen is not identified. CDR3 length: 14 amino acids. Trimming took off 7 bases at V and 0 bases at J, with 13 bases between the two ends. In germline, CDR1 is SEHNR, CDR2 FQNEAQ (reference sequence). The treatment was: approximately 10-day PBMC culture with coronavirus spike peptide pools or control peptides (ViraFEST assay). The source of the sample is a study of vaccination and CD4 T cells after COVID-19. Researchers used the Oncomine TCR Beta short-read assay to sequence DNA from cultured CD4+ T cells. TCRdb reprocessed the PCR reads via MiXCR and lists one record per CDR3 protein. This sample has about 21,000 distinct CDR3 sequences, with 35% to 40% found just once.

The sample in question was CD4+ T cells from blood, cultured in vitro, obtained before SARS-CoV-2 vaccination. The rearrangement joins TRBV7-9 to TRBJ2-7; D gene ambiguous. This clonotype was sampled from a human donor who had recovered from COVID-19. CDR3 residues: CASKPGQSSYEQYF. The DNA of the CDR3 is TGTGCCAGCAAACCGGGCCAAAGCTCCTACGAGCAGTACTTC.